These T cell receptor beta chains were read from a single sample in a study of cytomegalovirus exposure and HLA in healthy donors. The protocol was immunoSEQ multiplex PCR, while the TCRdb copy is restricted to in-frame clones and leaves out a portion. The sample includes some 200,000 clones, approximately 78% of them seen just once. Sequencing used PBMCs. These receptors all come from a young woman in good health and CMV-seronegative. CDR3s include the opening cysteine and the closing phenylalanine or tryptophan. Each record gives: J gene, D gene, clone size, V gene, CDR3 protein, CDR3 DNA. D genes are given only for firm matches. Rows may omit the clone size; those that give it use once, few, many or a size class.

j_gene: TRBJ2-7
d_gene: NA
abundance: NA
v_gene: TRBV6-5
CDR3aa: CASSYSIEQVSYEQYF
CDR3nt: TGTGCCAGCAGTTACTCGATCGAACAAGTATCCTACGAGCAGTACTTC

j_gene: TRBJ1-4
d_gene: NA
abundance: once
v_gene: TRBV27
CDR3aa: CASSFLAGKVEGEKLFF
CDR3nt: TGTGCCAGCAGTTTTCTGGCAGGGAAGGTGGAAGGTGAAAAACTGTTTTTT

j_gene: TRBJ2-7
d_gene: NA
abundance: NA
v_gene: TRBV6-5
CDR3aa: CASRPTGSVRNEQYF
CDR3nt: TGTGCCAGCAGACCAACAGGGAGCGTAAGAAACGAGCAGTACTTC

j_gene: TRBJ1-4
d_gene: NA
abundance: NA
v_gene: TRBV7-9
CDR3aa: CASSSSATNEKLFF
CDR3nt: TGTGCCAGCAGCTCGAGTGCAACTAATGAAAAACTGTTTTTT

j_gene: TRBJ1-1
d_gene: NA
abundance: NA
v_gene: TRBV29-1
CDR3aa: CSVLRQAAKGGTEAFF
CDR3nt: TGCAGCGTACTAAGACAAGCGGCTAAAGGAGGGACTGAAGCTTTCTTT

j_gene: TRBJ2-2
d_gene: NA
abundance: NA
v_gene: TRBV19
CDR3aa: CASSEEQFTGELFF
CDR3nt: TGTGCCAGTAGTGAGGAGCAGTTCACCGGGGAGCTGTTTTTT

j_gene: TRBJ1-6
d_gene: NA
abundance: NA
v_gene: TRBV2
CDR3aa: CASSEREGNSPLHF
CDR3nt: TGTGCCAGCAGTGAAAGGGAGGGAAATTCACCCCTCCACTTT

j_gene: TRBJ1-2
d_gene: NA
abundance: NA
v_gene: TRBV5-1
CDR3aa: CASSLDYPYGYTF
CDR3nt: TGCGCCAGCAGCTTGGACTATCCCTATGGCTACACCTTC

j_gene: TRBJ1-1
d_gene: TRBD1
abundance: NA
v_gene: TRBV5-1
CDR3aa: CASSLTGEVTEAFF
CDR3nt: TGCGCCAGCAGCCTAACAGGGGAAGTCACTGAAGCTTTCTTT

j_gene: TRBJ2-7
d_gene: NA
abundance: NA
v_gene: TRBV18
CDR3aa: CASSPLRLYEQYF
CDR3nt: TGTGCCAGCTCACCACTCCGTTTGTACGAGCAGTACTTC

j_gene: TRBJ2-3
d_gene: TRBD2
abundance: NA
v_gene: TRBV5-1
CDR3aa: CASSWASGGQDF
CDR3nt: TGCGCCAGCAGCTGGGCTAGCGGGGGACAGGATTTT

j_gene: TRBJ2-7
d_gene: NA
abundance: NA
v_gene: TRBV4-1
CDR3aa: CASSQDLTDSLLGREQYF
CDR3nt: TGCGCCAGCAGCCAAGATTTGACGGACTCCTTATTGGGGAGGGAGCAGTACTTC

j_gene: TRBJ1-1
d_gene: NA
abundance: NA
v_gene: TRBV6-5
CDR3aa: CASSLGANTEAFF
CDR3nt: TGTGCCAGCAGTTTGGGAGCTAACACTGAAGCTTTCTTT

j_gene: TRBJ2-7
d_gene: TRBD1
abundance: NA
v_gene: TRBV10-3
CDR3aa: CAIRPGQSYEQYF
CDR3nt: TGTGCCATCAGGCCGGGACAGTCCTACGAGCAGTACTTC

j_gene: TRBJ2-7
d_gene: NA
abundance: NA
v_gene: TRBV4-1
CDR3aa: CASSVDWTEGYEQYF
CDR3nt: TGCGCCAGCAGCGTCGATTGGACAGAAGGCTACGAGCAGTACTTC

j_gene: TRBJ2-5
d_gene: TRBD2
abundance: NA
v_gene: TRBV6-5
CDR3aa: CASRASGGHQETQYF
CDR3nt: TGTGCCAGCAGGGCTAGCGGGGGACACCAAGAGACCCAGTACTTC

j_gene: TRBJ2-2
d_gene: TRBD2
abundance: NA
v_gene: TRBV19
CDR3aa: CARGTSGDTGELFF
CDR3nt: TGTGCCAGGGGGACTAGCGGGGACACCGGGGAGCTGTTTTTT

j_gene: TRBJ1-6
d_gene: NA
abundance: NA
v_gene: TRBV6-5
CDR3aa: CASSYSMGAGSPLHF
CDR3nt: TGTGCCAGCAGTTACTCGATGGGGGCGGGTTCACCCCTCCACTTT

j_gene: TRBJ2-1
d_gene: TRBD1
abundance: NA
v_gene: TRBV14
CDR3aa: CASSPGQGARYEQFF
CDR3nt: TGTGCCAGCAGCCCGGGACAGGGGGCGCGGTATGAGCAGTTCTTC

j_gene: TRBJ2-5
d_gene: TRBD1
abundance: NA
v_gene: TRBV7-9
CDR3aa: CASSPGQGAAETQYF
CDR3nt: TGTGCCAGCAGCCCGGGACAGGGGGCAGCGGAGACCCAGTACTTC

j_gene: TRBJ2-7
d_gene: TRBD1
abundance: once
v_gene: TRBV27
CDR3aa: CASSLSRPGTGGGVGYEQYF
CDR3nt: TGTGCCAGCAGTCTTAGCCGCCCTGGGACAGGGGGGGGAGTAGGCTACGAGCAGTACTTC

j_gene: TRBJ2-7
d_gene: NA
abundance: NA
v_gene: TRBV6-6
CDR3aa: CASSAIHSGPLEQYF
CDR3nt: TGTGCCAGCAGTGCGATTCATAGCGGACCCTTGGAGCAGTACTTC

j_gene: TRBJ2-2
d_gene: TRBD2
abundance: NA
v_gene: TRBV11-2
CDR3aa: CASSPSRTSGGTGELFF
CDR3nt: TGTGCCAGCAGCCCCTCAAGGACTAGCGGGGGGACCGGGGAGCTGTTTTTT

j_gene: TRBJ1-4
d_gene: TRBD1
abundance: NA
v_gene: TRBV27
CDR3aa: CASQPWTGRTNEKLFF
CDR3nt: TGTGCCAGCCAACCTTGGACAGGCCGAACTAATGAAAAACTGTTTTTT

j_gene: TRBJ1-5
d_gene: NA
abundance: NA
v_gene: TRBV7-4
CDR3aa: CASSDEPRWGVRVNQPQHF
CDR3nt: TGTGCCAGCAGCGACGAACCACGATGGGGGGTACGAGTCAATCAGCCCCAGCATTTT

j_gene: TRBJ1-1
d_gene: TRBD1
abundance: NA
v_gene: TRBV27
CDR3aa: CASSTGQGATEAFF
CDR3nt: TGTGCCAGCAGTACTGGACAGGGGGCCACTGAAGCTTTCTTT

j_gene: TRBJ1-5
d_gene: NA
abundance: NA
v_gene: TRBV7-9
CDR3aa: CASSSVTSYQPQHF
CDR3nt: TGTGCCAGCAGCTCAGTGACAAGTTATCAGCCCCAGCATTTT

j_gene: TRBJ2-7
d_gene: TRBD2
abundance: NA
v_gene: TRBV5-1
CDR3aa: CASSWTSGGEQYF
CDR3nt: TGCGCCAGCAGCTGGACTAGCGGGGGAGAGCAGTACTTC

j_gene: TRBJ1-1
d_gene: NA
abundance: NA
v_gene: TRBV28
CDR3aa: CASSTGMYEAFF
CDR3nt: TGTGCCAGCAGTACCGGGATGTATGAAGCTTTCTTT

j_gene: TRBJ1-5
d_gene: NA
abundance: NA
v_gene: TRBV7-8
CDR3aa: CASSFLAGIRNGQPQHF
CDR3nt: TGTGCCAGCAGCTTCCTCGCGGGGATAAGGAATGGTCAGCCCCAGCATTTT

j_gene: TRBJ2-2
d_gene: TRBD1
abundance: NA
v_gene: TRBV5-1
CDR3aa: CASSFGQGAGTGELFF
CDR3nt: TGCGCCAGCAGCTTTGGACAGGGGGCGGGCACCGGGGAGCTGTTTTTT

j_gene: TRBJ1-5
d_gene: NA
abundance: NA
v_gene: TRBV28
CDR3aa: CATGESNQPQHF
CDR3nt: TGTGCCACTGGGGAGAGCAATCAGCCCCAGCATTTT

j_gene: TRBJ2-1
d_gene: TRBD2
abundance: NA
v_gene: TRBV27
CDR3aa: CASSISGSGNEQFF
CDR3nt: TGTGCCAGCAGTATTAGCGGGAGCGGGAATGAGCAGTTCTTC

j_gene: TRBJ1-2
d_gene: NA
abundance: NA
v_gene: TRBV5-4
CDR3aa: CASSGPGGEFYGYTF
CDR3nt: TGTGCCAGCAGCGGCCCTGGGGGGGAATTCTATGGCTACACCTTC

j_gene: TRBJ1-5
d_gene: TRBD1
abundance: NA
v_gene: TRBV12-5
CDR3aa: CASAGQGSNQPQHF
CDR3nt: TGTGCTAGTGCCGGACAGGGTTCGAATCAGCCCCAGCATTTT

j_gene: TRBJ1-5
d_gene: NA
abundance: NA
v_gene: TRBV5-6
CDR3aa: CASSFGLGVQPQHF
CDR3nt: TGTGCCAGCAGCTTCGGTCTGGGCGTACAGCCCCAGCATTTT

j_gene: TRBJ2-1
d_gene: NA
abundance: NA
v_gene: TRBV7-3
CDR3aa: CASSLSGPIGNEQFF
CDR3nt: TGTGCCAGCAGCTTAAGCGGGCCCATCGGGAATGAGCAGTTCTTC

j_gene: TRBJ2-1
d_gene: NA
abundance: NA
v_gene: TRBV19
CDR3aa: CASSIWGDGYNEQFF
CDR3nt: TGTGCCAGTAGTATCTGGGGGGACGGGTACAATGAGCAGTTCTTC

j_gene: TRBJ1-1
d_gene: NA
abundance: NA
v_gene: TRBV6-5
CDR3aa: CASSYAQVTEAFF
CDR3nt: TGTGCCAGCAGTTACGCGCAGGTAACTGAAGCTTTCTTT

j_gene: TRBJ1-1
d_gene: NA
abundance: NA
v_gene: TRBV5-4
CDR3aa: CASSLGRGNTEAFF
CDR3nt: TGTGCCAGCAGCTTGGGCAGGGGGAACACTGAAGCTTTCTTT

j_gene: TRBJ2-7
d_gene: TRBD1
abundance: NA
v_gene: TRBV9
CDR3aa: CASSETGNPYEQYF
CDR3nt: TGTGCCAGCAGCGAGACAGGGAATCCCTACGAGCAGTACTTC

j_gene: TRBJ1-5
d_gene: NA
abundance: NA
v_gene: TRBV5-1
CDR3aa: CASSLELGNQPQHF
CDR3nt: TGCGCCAGCAGCTTGGAACTGGGCAATCAGCCCCAGCATTTT

j_gene: TRBJ1-2
d_gene: NA
abundance: NA
v_gene: TRBV19
CDR3aa: CATRVAGRNGYTF
CDR3nt: TGTGCCACGCGAGTGGCAGGTCGCAATGGCTACACCTTC